The entry below describes one TCR beta chain. Its specificity is unknown. The V gene lost 1 base and the J gene lost 2 bases, with 9 bases spanning the gap. This CDR3 has 14 amino acids. Germline V gene sequence: CDR1 LNHNV, CDR2 YYDKDF (reference sequence). This sample is part of a study of siplizumab effects on memory and regulatory T cells. Study observations and caveats: For mappable alloreactive CD4+ clones, the mean Treg-derived fraction was around 66% with siplizumab and approximately 26% in controls. A significant reduction in alloreactive sequences traceable to unstimulated CD4+ memory cells was produced by siplizumab.

Data came from immunoSEQ multiplex PCR; TCRdb stores just in-frame clones and leaves some out. This table holds some 100,000 clones, roughly 96% found once. Sequencing was performed on naive CD4+ T cells sorted from blood. The sequence was obtained from a human donor in good health. The chain uses TRBV15 and TRBJ2-7; tentatively, D is TRBD1 (5 bases). CDR3 nucleotides: TGTGCCACCAGCAGAGGAGGACAAGCCTACGAGCAGTACTTC. It translates to CATSRGGQAYEQYF.